This T cell receptor beta chain was retrieved from a study of blood T cell repertoires in COVID-19. Per germline, CDR1 SQVTM and CDR2 ANQGSEA. The CDR3 spans 13 residues. The V gene lost 3 bases and the J gene lost 6 bases, with 15 bases spanning the gap. TCRdb's copy holds only in-frame clones and misses some; the assay was immunoSEQ multiplex PCR. The sample includes 200,000 to 250,000 clones, around 89% of them seen just once. This receptor was obtained from a man aged 70-80 years with acute or convalescent COVID-19. Sequencing was performed on peripheral blood. The chain uses TRBV29-1 and TRBJ2-7; D is perhaps TRBD2 (5 bases). Here the CDR3 DNA reads TGCAGCGTTGAGGTCACTAACAGCGGCGAGCAGTACTTC. Translation gives CSVEVTNSGEQYF.